One sample yielded the 22 T cell receptor beta chains listed below, sequenced in a study of naive CD8 T cells in extremely preterm neonates. Elective cesarean births at 37-41 weeks, without labor or membrane rupture, supplied the cord blood. Only in-frame clones appear in the TCRdb table, and some are missing; sequencing was by immunoSEQ multiplex PCR. The sample consists of about 7,500 clones, 95% to 98% of them appearing once. The specimen sequenced was naive CD8+ T cells from cord blood. The receptor set was obtained from a newborn in good health.

CDR3 nucleotides: TGCGCCAGCAGCCAAGAGGGCTTCTATGGCTACACCTTC. Protein: CASSQEGFYGYTF. The chain has TRBV4-1 and TRBJ1-2; D remains ambiguous. The CDR3 sequence is 13 residues long. Trimming stripped 0 bases from V and 4 bases from J, with 6 bases between. The germline gives CDR1 MGHRA, CDR2 YSYEKL.

CDR3 bases: TGTGCCAGCAGTGTGACTAGCGTCGAGCAGTTCTTC. Protein sequence: CASSVTSVEQFF. The J gene is TRBJ2-1, the V gene TRBV6-1; 8 positions agree with TRBD2. The trim removed 4 bases at V and 10 bases at J, leaving 3 bases unmatched. There are 12 residues in the CDR3. CDR1 is MNHNS and CDR2 is SASEGT in the germline V gene.

The rearrangement uses TRBV19 and TRBJ2-5; 7 nucleotides align to TRBD1. Germline V lookup: CDR1 LNHDA, CDR2 SQIVND (reference sequence). V was clipped by 6 bases and J by 5 bases; unmatched bases: 12. The CDR3 extends over 15 amino acids. CDR3 loop: CASRGRDSRGETQYF. CDR3 nucleotides: TGTGCCAGTAGGGGCCGGGACAGCAGGGGGGAGACCCAGTACTTC.

V gene TRBV7-3 combines with J gene TRBJ2-1; no definite D call. The CDR3 has 15 amino acids. The germline V and J ends were trimmed by 6 bases and 0 bases, with 12 bases remaining between them. The germline gives CDR1 SGHTA, CDR2 FQGTGA. The CDR3 nucleotides read TGTGCCAGCAGTCCTACCCACAGCTCCTACAATGAGCAGTTCTTC. It encodes CASSPTHSSYNEQFF.

The chain has TRBV4-2 and TRBJ2-7; unclear D gene. CDR1 LGHNA and CDR2 YNFKEQ come from the germline V gene. V was cut by 1 base and J by 2 bases, with 9 bases left in between. This CDR3 is built from 14 residues. CDR3 amino acids: CASSQGLVAYEQYF. CDR3 bases: TGTGCCAGCAGCCAAGGGCTAGTGGCCTACGAGCAGTACTTC.

This chain joins TRBV6-1 and TRBJ1-5, with D unclear. The CDR3 has 14 amino acids. Trimming stripped 3 bases from V and 3 bases from J, with 9 bases between. The germline CDR1 and CDR2 sequences are MNHNS and SASEGT. CDR3 sequence: CASSELVDNQPQHF. CDR3 bases: TGTGCCAGCAGTGAGTTAGTAGACAATCAGCCCCAGCATTTT.

This clone was counted a single time. The rearrangement links TRBV9 to TRBJ2-3; TRBD2 matches 8 bases. CDR1 SGDLS and CDR2 YYNGEE come from the germline V gene. There are 14 residues in the CDR3. Trimming removed 3 bases from V and 4 bases from J; junction bases left unmatched: 4. The CDR3: CASSGSGGPDTQYF. The CDR3 DNA is TGTGCCAGCAGCGGAAGCGGGGGCCCAGATACGCAGTATTTT.

The chain has TRBV11-2 and TRBJ2-7; D is ambiguous. The CDR3 spans 15 residues. V was shortened by 3 bases and J by 0 bases, with 12 bases between the two germline ends. Germline V gene lookup returns CDR1 SGHAT and CDR2 FQNNGV. The CDR3 coding sequence is TGTGCCAGCAGCTTGTTCGGCGGTAGCTCCTACGAGCAGTACTTC. Translated: CASSLFGGSSYEQYF.

The V gene is TRBV19, the J gene TRBJ1-2; D uncertain. Germline V gene data show CDR1 as LNHDA and CDR2 as SQIVND (reference sequence). The CDR3 has 12 amino acids. V lost 5 bases and J 8 bases, leaving 12 bases between the germline ends. The CDR3 region has the DNA TGTGCCAGTAGTGCCCAGTCGATGGGCTACACCTTC. It codes for CASSAQSMGYTF. The full variable domain, completed using reference TRBV19 and TRBJ1-2, is DGGITQSPKYLFRKEGQNVTLSCEQNLNHDAMYWYRQDPGQGLRLIYYSQIVNDFQKGDIAEGYSVSREKKESFPLTVTSAQKNPTAFYLCASSAQSMGYTFGSGTRLTVV.

The chain carries TRBV30 and TRBJ2-2; TRBD2 matches 9 bases. The V and J ends lost 2 bases and 2 bases, in that order; junction bases with no gene match: 21. This CDR3 spans 21 amino acids. CDR1 is GTSNPN and CDR2 is SVGIG in the germline V gene (reference sequence). The CDR3 sequence is CAWSTSSGEVGEPFNTGELFF. The CDR3 DNA reads TGTGCCTGGAGTACGTCTAGCGGGGAGGTGGGGGAGCCTTTCAACACCGGGGAGCTGTTTTTT.

This clone was seen a single time. The chain uses TRBV4-2 and TRBJ2-1; D is ambiguous. From germline, CDR1 is LGHNA and CDR2 YNFKEQ. This CDR3 is 12 amino acids long. The V gene lost 4 bases and the J gene lost 6 bases, with 7 bases spanning the gap. CDR3 nucleotides: TGTGCCAGCAGCCCTCCTAGCAATGAGCAGTTCTTC. Translated: CASSPPSNEQFF.

This rearrangement joins TRBV7-9 to TRBJ2-7; 8 nucleotides match TRBD1. V shed 4 bases and J 5 bases; nucleotides not matched to a gene: 7. Germline V gene data show CDR1 as SEHNR and CDR2 as FQNEAQ (reference sequence). The CDR3 extends over 14 amino acids. CDR3 nucleotides: TGTGCCAGCAGCTCTCGGTACAGGGGGGACGAGCAGTACTTC. It yields the protein CASSSRYRGDEQYF. The full variable domain, in which reference TRBV7-9 and TRBJ2-7 provide the parts outside the CDR3, is DTGVSQNPRHKITKRGQNVTFRCDPISEHNRLYWYRQTLGQGPEFLTYFQNEAQLEKSRLLSDRFSAERPKGSFSTLEIQRTEQGDSAMYLCASSSRYRGDEQYFGPGTRLTVT.

This clone was seen just once. V and J are TRBV10-3 and TRBJ2-2; 14 nucleotides align to TRBD2. This CDR3 is built from 17 residues. CDR1 is ENHRY and CDR2 is SYGVKD in the germline V gene. V lost 0 bases, J lost 6 bases, and 3 bases stayed unmatched. CDR3 sequence (DNA): TGTGCCATCAGTGAGTCCGGACTAGCGGGGGGATCCGGGGAGCTGTTTTTT. It codes for CAISESGLAGGSGELFF.

V usage is TRBV19 and J usage is TRBJ1-1; TRBD1 agrees at 7 bases. The V gene end was trimmed by 1 base and the J gene end by 11 bases; junction bases not matched to a gene: 7. The CDR3 contains 13 residues. The V gene's germline CDR1 is LNHDA and CDR2 SQIVND (reference sequence). The CDR3 DNA follows: TGTGCCAGTAGTATAGTAGGGGGCGAAAGGGCTTTCTTT. This codes for CASSIVGGERAFF.

The chain recombines TRBV2 with TRBJ2-6; 7 bases are a match to TRBD2. This CDR3 region has 18 residues. Germline CDR1 and CDR2: SNHLY and FYNNEI. Germline trimming cut 6 bases from V and 0 bases from J; bases unmatched to any gene: 11. CDR3 in amino acids: CASRGWAGDSSGANVLTF. The CDR3 bases are TGTGCCAGCAGGGGTTGGGCGGGGGATAGCTCTGGGGCCAACGTCCTGACTTTC.

J is TRBJ2-7 and V is TRBV10-3; 13 nucleotides match TRBD2. The CDR3 consists of 16 residues. Germline CDR1 reads ENHRY; CDR2 reads SYGVKD. The V and J ends lost 6 bases and 6 bases, in that order; junction bases with no gene match: 11. The chain's CDR3 is CAIRRALAGGASEQYF. As DNA, the CDR3 is TGTGCCATCAGAAGGGCACTAGCGGGGGGGGCCTCCGAGCAGTACTTC.

This chain joins TRBV9 and TRBJ2-6; 8 bases map to TRBD2. With 0 bases clipped from V and 0 bases from J, the junction kept 5 bases outside the gene matches. CDR1 SGDLS and CDR2 YYNGEE come from the germline V gene. This CDR3 is built from 18 residues. This CDR3 reads CASSVARGGSSGANVLTF. CDR3 coding DNA: TGTGCCAGCAGCGTAGCTCGGGGGGGCAGCTCTGGGGCCAACGTCCTGACTTTC.

The chain employs TRBV5-1 and TRBJ2-1, with 10 positions matching TRBD2. CDR1 is SGHRS and CDR2 is YFSETQ in the germline V gene. The ends lost 1 base at V and 6 bases at J; junction bases unmatched: 4. The CDR3 is 15 amino acids. The CDR3, as DNA: TGCGCCAGCAGCTTGTCCAGCGGGGGGGTCAATGAGCAGTTCTTC. Residues: CASSLSSGGVNEQFF.

The chain is built from TRBV4-2 and TRBJ2-6; maybe TRBD1 (6 bases). This CDR3 comprises 18 residues. Deletions cut 1 base from V and 0 bases from J, with 13 bases between. Germline loops: CDR1 LGHNA, CDR2 YNFKEQ. The CDR3 reads CASSQAITGSSGANVLTF. The CDR3 DNA reads TGTGCCAGCAGCCAAGCGATTACAGGGTCCTCTGGGGCCAACGTCCTGACTTTC.

The rearrangement uses TRBV11-2 and TRBJ2-3; unclear D gene. The CDR3 has 14 amino acids. V lost 3 bases to trimming and J lost 2 bases, with 9 bases between them. The germline V gene has CDR1 SGHAT and CDR2 FQNNGV. CDR3 loop: CASSFKPPTDTQYF. The DNA for the CDR3 is TGTGCCAGCAGCTTTAAGCCACCCACAGATACGCAGTATTTT. The full variable domain, rest sourced from reference TRBV11-2 and TRBJ2-3, is EAGVAQSPRYKIIEKRQSVAFWCNPISGHATLYWYQQILGQGPKLLIQFQNNGVVDDSQLPKDRFSAERLKGVDSTLKIQPAKLEDSAVYLCASSFKPPTDTQYFGPGTRLTVL.

The chain couples TRBV10-3 to TRBJ2-3; 9 nucleotides agree with TRBD2. CDR1 and CDR2 (germline): ENHRY, SYGVKD. V lost 4 bases, J lost 1 base, and 0 bases stayed unmatched. This CDR3 comprises 14 residues. The DNA for the CDR3 is TGTGCCATCAGTGGGACTAGCGGCACAGATACGCAGTATTTT. Its protein is CAISGTSGTDTQYF.

The chain carries TRBV27 and TRBJ1-1; 7 positions match TRBD1. In germline, CDR1 is MNHEY, CDR2 SMNVEV (reference sequence). This CDR3 is 16 amino acids long. V shed 8 bases, J shed 1 base, and the junction held 13 bases outside the gene matches. This CDR3 is CASLPSLGQTNTEAFF. DNA of the CDR3: TGTGCCAGCCTCCCTTCCCTGGGACAGACGAACACTGAAGCTTTCTTT.